This entry lists 21 T cell receptor beta chains sequenced from one sample in a study of T cell changes during pregnancy in multiple sclerosis. The assay was immunoSEQ multiplex PCR, and TCRdb's table has in-frame clones only and misses some. The table lists 57,000 or so clones, approximately 88% of them singletons. The sample in question was peripheral blood, obtained in the first trimester of pregnancy. These TCRs come from a female donor with multiple sclerosis, enrolled in a pregnancy study.

The chain employs TRBV19 and TRBJ1-1; D remains unclear. The CDR3 is 16 amino acids. V was trimmed by 1 base and J by 4 bases, leaving 16 bases between them. CDR1 LNHDA and CDR2 SQIVND come from the germline V gene (reference sequence). In DNA form, the CDR3 reads TGTGCCAGTAGTATAGTATCAGGAGGGTTCGGCACTGAAGCTTTCTTT. It encodes CASSIVSGGFGTEAFF.

This chain links TRBV4-1 with TRBJ1-2; D is possibly TRBD1 (5 bases). This CDR3 region has 14 residues. The germline V gene encodes CDR1 MGHRA and CDR2 YSYEKL. Trimming pared 1 base from V and 7 bases from J, leaving 13 bases between. CDR3 sequence: CASSQVGRRVGYTF. In nucleotides, the CDR3 is TGCGCCAGCAGCCAAGTGGGGCGGAGAGTTGGCTACACCTTC.

The chain links TRBV10-2 to TRBJ1-1, with 8 nucleotides matching TRBD1. Losses at the gene ends were 4 bases for V and 5 bases for J; bases not matched to a gene: 3. The CDR3 loop spans 13 amino acids. Germline values: CDR1 WSHSY, CDR2 SAAADI. The CDR3 sequence: CASSAGGWTEAFF. CDR3 bases: TGCGCCAGCAGTGCAGGGGGCTGGACTGAAGCTTTCTTT.

The chain joins TRBV7-9 to TRBJ1-3; no definite D call. This CDR3 contains 14 residues. CDR1 and CDR2 (germline): SEHNR, FQNEAQ (reference sequence). The V gene lost 6 bases and the J gene lost 4 bases, with 13 bases spanning the gap. The CDR3 DNA sequence: TGTGCCAGCAGACTCCCGCACCGAGGAAACACCATATATTTT. Protein: CASRLPHRGNTIYF.

This rearrangement joins TRBV4-1 to TRBJ1-5, with D uncertain. Germline V lookup: CDR1 MGHRA, CDR2 YSYEKL. With 0 bases removed from V and 4 bases from J, the gap between germline ends came to 4 bases. CDR3 length: 13 amino acids. CDR3 protein: CASSQELNQPQHF. CDR3 sequence (DNA): TGCGCCAGCAGCCAAGAACTGAATCAGCCCCAGCATTTT.

The CDR3 sequence is CASSMILASGYGYTF. The DNA of the CDR3 is TGTGCCAGTAGTATGATACTCGCGTCAGGCTATGGCTACACCTTC. This chain joins TRBV19 and TRBJ1-2; D unresolved. The ends were cut back, 3 bases at V and 4 bases at J, with 15 bases in the middle. The CDR3 totals 15 residues. Germline-derived CDR1 and CDR2 are LNHDA and SQIVND (reference sequence). Using reference TRBV19 and TRBJ1-2 for the parts outside the CDR3, the full variable domain is DGGITQSPKYLFRKEGQNVTLSCEQNLNHDAMYWYRQDPGQGLRLIYYSQIVNDFQKGDIAEGYSVSREKKESFPLTVTSAQKNPTAFYLCASSMILASGYGYTFGSGTRLTVV.

The rearrangement joins TRBV30 to TRBJ2-1; 10 bases align to TRBD2. CDR3 length: 14 residues. V dropped 6 bases and J dropped 5; count of bases not matched to a gene: 7. Germline V gene sequence: CDR1 GTSNPN, CDR2 SVGIG (reference sequence). This CDR3 is CACEREGAHNEQFF. The CDR3 DNA reads as TGTGCCTGTGAGCGGGAGGGAGCCCACAATGAGCAGTTCTTC.

V is TRBV9 and J is TRBJ2-5; 8 positions match TRBD2. Germline V gene sequence: CDR1 SGDLS, CDR2 YYNGEE. This CDR3 has 14 residues. V lost 3 bases, J lost 5 bases, and 6 bases stayed unmatched. CDR3 bases: TGTGCCAGCAGCGAACTAGCGGCGGGGGAGACCCAGTACTTC. This codes for CASSELAAGETQYF.

The chain links TRBV5-5 to TRBJ1-1; D not resolved. Trimming cost V 3 bases and J 11 bases, with 17 bases left between them. CDR1 and CDR2 from the germline V gene are SGHKS and YYEKEE (reference sequence). This CDR3 region has 13 residues. The CDR3 loop reads CASSSYGGDNAFF. Here the CDR3 DNA reads TGTGCCAGCAGCTCCTACGGCGGGGATAATGCTTTCTTT.

The chain employs TRBV7-9 and TRBJ2-5; 7 positions match TRBD1. Trimming removed 1 base from V and 4 bases from J; junction bases left unmatched: 6. CDR1 is SEHNR, CDR2 FQNEAQ, per germline (reference sequence). The CDR3 loop spans 15 amino acids. The CDR3 coding sequence is TGTGCCAGCAGCTTAGAACAGGGGCCCCTAGAGACCCAGTACTTC. It translates to CASSLEQGPLETQYF. The complete variable domain, with remaining parts taken from reference TRBV7-9 and TRBJ2-5, reads DTGVSQNPRHKITKRGQNVTFRCDPISEHNRLYWYRQTLGQGPEFLTYFQNEAQLEKSRLLSDRFSAERPKGSFSTLEIQRTEQGDSAMYLCASSLEQGPLETQYFGPGTRLLVL.

The V call is TRBV7-9, the J call TRBJ2-2; no clear D. The CDR3 totals 17 residues. Germline-derived CDR1 and CDR2 are SEHNR and FQNEAQ (reference sequence). The V gene lost 2 bases and the J gene lost 2 bases, with 15 bases spanning the gap. DNA of the CDR3: TGTGCCAGCAGCTTACCCGAGGATCAACCCAACACCGGGGAGCTGTTTTTT. It specifies CASSLPEDQPNTGELFF.

Comments on this clone: This sample includes further DNA sequences coding for the same CDR3. J is TRBJ2-7 and V is TRBV6-1; TRBD2 aligns across 12 bases. Germline assignment: CDR1 MNHNS and CDR2 SASEGT. This CDR3 is built from 13 residues. V shed 9 bases and J 6 bases; nucleotides not matched to a gene: 6. The chain's CDR3 is CASLTSGRGEQYF. The DNA of the CDR3 is TGTGCCAGTCTGACTAGCGGGAGAGGCGAGCAGTACTTC.

CDR3 amino acids: CASSVQISNQPQHF. The CDR3 DNA is TGTGCCAGCAGTGTACAGATTAGCAATCAGCCCCAGCATTTT. This sequence joins TRBV2 and TRBJ1-5; no definite D call. Trimming removed 4 bases from V and 0 bases from J, with 7 bases in between. The germline V gene has CDR1 SNHLY and CDR2 FYNNEI. CDR3 length: 14 residues.

This clone has just one count. V and J are TRBV7-6 and TRBJ2-1, with 14 bases aligning to TRBD2. The CDR3 has 19 amino acids. Germline lookup yields CDR1 SGHVS and CDR2 FNYEAQ. Unmatched junction bases numbered 6, after V lost 2 bases and J lost 0 bases. Here the CDR3 DNA reads TGTGCCAGCAGCTTAATGGGGACTAGCGGGAGTCTCTCCTACAATGAGCAGTTCTTC. Its translation: CASSLMGTSGSLSYNEQFF.

This clone occurred once. The J gene is TRBJ1-2, the V gene TRBV5-6, with TRBD1 as a possible D gene (5 bases). The CDR3 runs 13 residues. Per the germline V gene, CDR1 is SGHDT and CDR2 is YYEEEE. V was trimmed by 4 bases and J by 5 bases, leaving 12 bases between them. Written as DNA, the CDR3 is TGTGCCAGCAGCCCTCAAGGGACTTATGGCTACACCTTC. Protein product: CASSPQGTYGYTF.

CDR3 nucleotide sequence: TGTGCCAGCAGCCCGTTAATCGAGCAGTACTTC. As protein: CASSPLIEQYF. The rearrangement joins TRBV7-2 to TRBJ2-7, with no clear D. Germline V CDR1 and CDR2: SGHTA, FQGNSA. V was trimmed by 5 bases and J by 6 bases, leaving 8 bases between them. The CDR3 spans 11 residues.

V and J are TRBV11-3 and TRBJ2-1, with 8 bases fitting TRBD2. From germline, CDR1 is SGHNT and CDR2 YENEEA. This CDR3 is 15 amino acids long. The V and J ends lost 5 bases and 10 bases, in that order; junction bases with no gene match: 13. CDR3 DNA: TGTGCCAGCAGCCCATTTAGCGGGAATCCTGGGGAGCAGTTCTTC. This translates into CASSPFSGNPGEQFF.

The rearrangement uses TRBV9 and TRBJ2-3, with TRBD1 as a possible D gene (6 bases). The V end was cut by 0 bases, the J end by 0 bases, with 8 bases between. The germline V gene encodes CDR1 SGDLS and CDR2 YYNGEE. This CDR3 is 15 amino acids long. The CDR3 DNA reads as TGTGCCAGCAGCGTAGACGGGACAAGCACAGATACGCAGTATTTT. Its translation is CASSVDGTSTDTQYF.

This clone was seen more than once but under ten times. V gene TRBV27 combines with J gene TRBJ2-5; perhaps TRBD1 as D (5 bases). This CDR3 spans 16 amino acids. Trimming left V 2 bases short and J 1 base short, with 14 bases between. Germline loops: CDR1 MNHEY, CDR2 SMNVEV (reference sequence). Here the CDR3 reads CASSLNHRIFQETQYF. As DNA, the CDR3 is TGTGCCAGCAGTTTAAACCACAGGATTTTCCAAGAGACCCAGTACTTC.

The V call is TRBV7-9, the J call TRBJ2-1, with 7 bases fitting TRBD2. The CDR3 runs 14 residues. Germline V gene sequence: CDR1 SEHNR, CDR2 FQNEAQ (reference sequence). V was pared by 6 bases and J by 8 bases, with 10 bases of the junction left unmatched. CDR3 residues: CASSYPGLDDEQFF. CDR3 bases: TGTGCCAGCAGTTATCCAGGACTAGACGATGAGCAGTTCTTC.

V is TRBV10-1 and J is TRBJ2-1; 14 nucleotides line up with TRBD2. Germline V CDR1 and CDR2: WNHNN, SYGVQD (reference sequence). The J segment lost 3 bases and the V segment lost 4 bases, leaving 8 bases of the junction unmatched. The CDR3 extends over 18 amino acids. This chain's CDR3 is CASSGETSGRAVYNEQFF. For the CDR3, the DNA is TGCGCCAGCAGTGGTGAGACTAGCGGGAGGGCCGTCTACAATGAGCAGTTCTTC.